This T cell receptor (beta chain) was profiled in a study of shared clonotypes between healthy human individuals. Both subsets, CD45RA+ naive and CD45RA-negative memory, were split from the CD4+ cells. The repertoire was sequenced with immunoSEQ multiplex PCR; TCRdb's copy has only in-frame clones and lacks some. The data show 950,000 to 1,100,000 clones, 75% to 85% seen once. Study-level findings and limits: Even with large depth, rarefaction showed that sorted-subset sequencing was incomplete. Naive subsets, compared against memory subsets, generally had larger estimated richness values. Non-shared clonotypes had lower generation probabilities than those shared by all four donors.

A remark on this clone: No antigen is known for it.

CDR1 GTSNPN and CDR2 SVGIG come from the germline V gene (reference sequence). The ends were cut back, 3 bases at V and 6 bases at J, with 10 bases in the middle. The CDR3 is 12 amino acids. The origin of this receptor is a man aged 18-30 years in good health. Some clones in this sample may be carry-over from other donors' samples. The rearrangement uses TRBV30 and TRBJ2-3; no reliable D call. Sample: memory CD4+ T cells from PBMCs. Documented subset: CD45RA-negative fraction. The CDR3 loop is CAWSPLRDTQYF. The CDR3 nucleotides are TGTGCCTGGAGCCCCCTCAGGGATACGCAGTATTTT. Together with reference TRBV30 and TRBJ2-3, the CDR3 gives the full variable domain: SQTIHQWPATLVQPVGSPLSLECTVEGTSNPNLYWYRQAAGRGLQLLFYSVGIGQISSEVPQNLSASRPQDRQFILSSKKLLLSDSGFYLCAWSPLRDTQYFGPGTRLTVL.